Each of the 27 T cell receptor beta chains below was sequenced from the same sample in a study of blood T cell repertoires in COVID-19 (dated by TCRdb to 2018 to 2021). Receptors were amplified or captured by the immunoSEQ multiplex PCR assay. TCRdb limited this immuneACCESS table to in-frame rearrangements with V and J called. A share of clones is missing; checked studies link under half to unresolved V genes, and the rest is unexplained. This sample comprises more than 45,000 clones, more than 70% of them detected only once. Under 7% of the sample is in the top ten clones. Sequencing input: peripheral blood. These receptors came from a woman aged 60 to 75 with acute or convalescent COVID-19.

This clone was seen a single time. This sequence joins TRBV9 and TRBJ1-1; D not certain. V shed 0 bases and J shed 0 bases, with 12 bases lying between them. The CDR3 spans 16 residues. The germline V gene has CDR1 SGDLS and CDR2 YYNGEE. CDR3 loop: CASSVDAVNLNTEAFF. CDR3 sequence (DNA): TGTGCCAGCAGCGTAGACGCGGTAAACCTGAACACTGAAGCTTTCTTT.

The chain uses TRBV7-8 and TRBJ2-1, with 8 bases that match TRBD2. The CDR3 spans 14 residues. V dropped 5 bases and J dropped 5; count of bases not matched to a gene: 5. In germline, CDR1 is SGHVS, CDR2 FQNEAQ. The CDR3 protein is CASSLGLANNEQFF. CDR3 nucleotides: TGTGCCAGCAGCCTCGGACTAGCCAACAATGAGCAGTTCTTC.

The chain has TRBV11-2 and TRBJ1-6; D might be TRBD1 (6 bases). There are 14 residues in the CDR3. The germline gives CDR1 SGHAT, CDR2 FQNNGV. V was shortened by 1 base and J by 10 bases, with 11 bases between the two germline ends. The CDR3 DNA reads TGTGCCAGCAGCTTAGTGAGAACAGGGTCACCCCTCCACTTT. Translating it yields CASSLVRTGSPLHF.

The chain recombines TRBV19 with TRBJ1-4; D call uncertain. Germline-derived CDR1 and CDR2 are LNHDA and SQIVND (reference sequence). Trimming took off 5 bases at V and 6 bases at J, with 7 bases between the two ends. The CDR3 runs to 12 residues. CDR3 nucleotides: TGTGCCAGTAGTGTAAGAGATGAAAAACTGTTTTTT. Its translation: CASSVRDEKLFF.

The J gene is TRBJ2-1, the V gene TRBV9; TRBD1 matches at 7 bases. The V segment lost 3 bases and the J segment 3 bases; nucleotides outside the gene matches: 12. CDR1 is SGDLS, CDR2 YYNGEE, per germline. CDR3 length equals 17 residues. This chain's CDR3 is CASSANPGQTNYNEQFF. CDR3 DNA sequence: TGTGCCAGCAGCGCCAACCCGGGACAGACTAACTACAATGAGCAGTTCTTC.

This chain uses TRBV7-3 with TRBJ2-2; 12 bases fit TRBD2. V was clipped by 6 bases and J by 6 bases; unmatched bases: 2. Germline-derived CDR1 and CDR2 are SGHTA and FQGTGA. The CDR3 has 14 residues. Here the CDR3 DNA reads TGTGCCAGCAGACTAGCGGGAGGCCCCGGGGAGCTGTTTTTT. As protein: CASRLAGGPGELFF.

The genes are TRBV5-4 and TRBJ1-2; D remains ambiguous. The CDR3 runs 13 residues. Germline loops: CDR1 SGHNT, CDR2 YYREEE (reference sequence). The V and J ends lost 7 bases and 5 bases respectively, with 15 bases between them. The CDR3 reads CASGFTGGYGYTF. The CDR3 DNA sequence: TGTGCCAGCGGATTCACGGGCGGGTATGGCTACACCTTC. Full variable domain (rest looked up from reference TRBV5-4 and TRBJ1-2): ETGVTQSPTHLIKTRGQQVTLRCSSQSGHNTVSWYQQALGQGPQFIFQYYREEENGRGNFPPRFSGLQFPNYSSELNVNALELDDSALYLCASGFTGGYGYTFGSGTRLTVV.

The chain recombines TRBV13 with TRBJ1-1; D is ambiguous. The germline V gene has CDR1 PRHDT and CDR2 FYEKMQ (reference sequence). V was shortened by 4 bases and J by 4 bases, with 22 bases between the two germline ends. The CDR3 covers 17 residues. CDR3 sequence: CASSSGKTSGSTTEAFF. The CDR3 nucleotides are TGTGCCAGCAGCTCGGGAAAGACATCAGGCTCGACCACTGAAGCTTTCTTT.

In DNA form, the CDR3 reads TGTGCCAGCCGAAACATAGAGACCCAGTACTTC. Amino acids: CASRNIETQYF. The rearrangement joins TRBV6-5 to TRBJ2-5; D gene uncertain. Trimming took 8 bases from V and 4 from J, leaving 8 bases between them. The CDR3 is made up of 11 amino acids. Germline lookup yields CDR1 MNHEY and CDR2 SVGAGI.

The chain carries TRBV21-1 and TRBJ2-7; the table's D call of TRBD2 was not tested on the DNA. TRBV21-1 is termed a pseudogene. The CDR3 length is 13 residues. For the CDR3, the DNA is TGTGCCAGCCCGCCGGTTCAAAACCTGGAGCAGTACTTC. It yields the protein CASPPVQNLEQYF.

The gene calls are TRBV18 and TRBJ1-1, with 9 bases aligning to TRBD1. CDR1 KGHSH and CDR2 LQKENI come from the germline V gene. The CDR3 is 16 residues long. V was pared by 3 bases and J by 1 base, with 6 bases of the junction left unmatched. In DNA, the CDR3 is TGTGCCAGCTCACCTCAGAACAGGGGGCAGAACACTGAAGCTTTCTTT. Its protein product is CASSPQNRGQNTEAFF.

The chain has TRBV5-4 and TRBJ2-1; D uncertain. V was clipped by 1 base and J by 4 bases, with 9 bases between them. This CDR3 region has 14 residues. The germline gives CDR1 SGHNT, CDR2 YYREEE (reference sequence). The CDR3 coding sequence is TGTGCCAGCAGCTTGTCTGAGGCGTACAATGAGCAGTTCTTC. Protein: CASSLSEAYNEQFF.

The CDR3 loop reads CATSSPPEETQYF. The CDR3 DNA follows: TGTGCCACCAGTTCCCCCCCGGAAGAGACCCAGTACTTC. The J gene is TRBJ2-5, the V gene TRBV15; D not resolved. Germline CDR1 is LNHNV and CDR2 is YYDKDF (reference sequence). CDR3 length equals 13 residues. V was shortened by 6 bases and J by 3 bases, with 11 bases between the two germline ends. Full variable domain (rest looked up from reference TRBV15 and TRBJ2-5): DAMVIQNPRYQVTQFGKPVTLSCSQTLNHNVMYWYQQKSSQAPKLLFHYYDKDFNNEADTPDNFQSRRPNTSFCFLDIRSPGLGDTAMYLCATSSPPEETQYFGPGTRLLVL.

The gene calls are TRBV5-1 and TRBJ2-3; possibly TRBD2 for D (5 bases). This CDR3 contains 14 residues. V was trimmed by 0 bases and J by 4 bases, leaving 9 bases between them. Looked up from germline, CDR1 is SGHRS and CDR2 is YFSETQ. CDR3 sequence (DNA): TGCGCCAGCAGCTTGGGAGGGAACTCAGATACGCAGTATTTT. Amino acids: CASSLGGNSDTQYF.

The V gene is TRBV12-3 or TRBV12-4, the J gene TRBJ1-1; a possible D gene is TRBD1 (6 bases). V shed 3 bases and J shed 7 bases, with 12 bases lying between them. This CDR3 is 13 amino acids long. CDR3 DNA sequence: TGTGCCAGCAGTTTCCATGGACAGCATGAAGCTTTCTTT. It codes for CASSFHGQHEAFF.

This chain links TRBV20-1 with TRBJ2-1; 7 nucleotides line up with TRBD2. The germline CDR1 and CDR2 sequences are DFQATT and SNEGSKA (reference sequence). The CDR3 runs to 15 residues. The ends lost 3 bases at V and 7 bases at J; junction bases unmatched: 12. In nucleotides, the CDR3 is TGCAGTGCTAGTGCTCGCGGGAGTCCATGGAATGAGCAGTTCTTC. Protein sequence: CSASARGSPWNEQFF.

This clone came up once. The V call is TRBV7-6, the J call TRBJ2-7; a weak D match, TRBD1 (6 bases). The ends were cut back, 0 bases at V and 4 bases at J, with 10 bases in the middle. Per the germline V gene, CDR1 is SGHVS and CDR2 is FNYEAQ. This CDR3 region has 14 residues. CDR3: CASSLALQGYEQYF. The CDR3 bases are TGTGCCAGCAGCTTAGCGTTGCAGGGGTACGAGCAGTACTTC.

This clone was recorded many times. The J gene is TRBJ1-1, the V gene TRBV5-4; 9 bases fit TRBD1. Germline V gives CDR1 SGHNT, CDR2 YYREEE (reference sequence). V was clipped by 2 bases and J by 11 bases; unmatched bases: 7. The CDR3 runs 13 residues. CDR3 residues: CASSFTGGSRAFF. The DNA of the CDR3 is TGTGCCAGCAGCTTTACAGGGGGCTCCAGGGCTTTCTTT.

The chain recombines TRBV15 with TRBJ1-2; no clear D. Germline CDR1 and CDR2: LNHNV and YYDKDF (reference sequence). The CDR3 runs 14 residues. The V end was cut by 0 bases, the J end by 12 bases, with 17 bases between. The CDR3 DNA sequence: TGTGCCACCAGCAGAGATACTTCCGCCGGGATCGACACCTTC. Its translation is CATSRDTSAGIDTF.

This chain links TRBV19 with TRBJ1-1; TRBD1 aligns across 12 bases. Germline CDR1 and CDR2: LNHDA and SQIVND (reference sequence). J lost 12 bases, V lost 5 bases, and 4 bases had no gene match. The CDR3 runs 12 residues. The CDR3: CASSGTGGRTFF. The CDR3 DNA reads as TGTGCCAGTAGTGGGACAGGGGGCCGGACTTTCTTT.

The chain couples TRBV15 to TRBJ1-2; 7 nucleotides align to TRBD1. The V gene end was trimmed by 0 bases and the J gene end by 3 bases; junction bases not matched to a gene: 10. CDR1 is LNHNV, CDR2 YYDKDF, per germline (reference sequence). The CDR3 extends over 17 amino acids. CDR3 amino acids: CATSRDQIGGADYGYTF. CDR3 nucleotide sequence: TGTGCCACCAGCAGAGATCAGATAGGGGGCGCGGACTATGGCTACACCTTC.

V usage is TRBV6-5 and J usage is TRBJ1-4, with 12 bases fitting TRBD1. V shed 2 bases, J shed 7 bases, and the junction held 2 bases outside the gene matches. Germline V gene data show CDR1 as MNHEY and CDR2 as SVGAGI. The CDR3 runs 15 residues. The CDR3 sequence: CASSYRGQGAEKLFF. CDR3 sequence (DNA): TGTGCCAGCAGTTACAGGGGACAGGGGGCTGAAAAACTGTTTTTT.

The chain is built from TRBV5-1 and TRBJ2-3, with 10 bases that match TRBD2. The CDR3 length is 14 residues. CDR1 and CDR2 from the germline V gene are SGHRS and YFSETQ. The trim removed 2 bases at V and 7 bases at J, leaving 4 bases unmatched. The CDR3 reads CASSFAAGGNTQYF. In nucleotides, the CDR3 is TGCGCCAGCAGCTTTGCAGCGGGGGGGAATACGCAGTATTTT.

CDR3 loop: CASRGQGSGNTIYF. DNA for the CDR3: TGTGCCAGCAGAGGACAGGGGTCTGGAAACACCATATATTTT. The V and J genes are TRBV6-5 and TRBJ1-3, with 9 nucleotides matching TRBD1. Germline loops: CDR1 MNHEY, CDR2 SVGAGI. This CDR3 comprises 14 residues. The ends lost 6 bases at V and 1 base at J; junction bases unmatched: 1.

The rearrangement uses TRBV30 and TRBJ2-5, with TRBD2 matching over 7 bases. The germline V gene encodes CDR1 GTSNPN and CDR2 SVGIG (reference sequence). CDR3 length equals 13 residues. Trimming took 1 base from V and 5 from J; bases not matched to a gene: 4. CDR3 in amino acids: CAWSGGGIETQYF. CDR3 in DNA: TGTGCCTGGAGTGGGGGAGGGATTGAGACCCAGTACTTC.

The gene calls are TRBV3-1 (or the pseudogene TRBV3-2) and TRBJ2-5, with TRBD2 matching 14 bases. Unmatched junction bases numbered 6, after V lost 4 bases and J lost 5 bases. There are 16 residues in the CDR3. The germline gives CDR1 LGHDT, CDR2 YNNKEL (reference sequence). The CDR3 sequence is CASSLGLAGGWETQYF. As DNA, the CDR3 is TGTGCCAGCAGCCTCGGACTAGCGGGGGGTTGGGAGACCCAGTACTTC.

This rearrangement joins TRBV6-4 to TRBJ2-1; TRBD2 matches 8 bases. CDR3 length equals 15 residues. V was clipped by 6 bases and J by 5 bases; unmatched bases: 9. CDR1 is MRHNA, CDR2 SNTAGT, per germline. CDR3 sequence: CASRLRGGVDNEQFF. In nucleotides, the CDR3 is TGTGCCAGCAGACTTCGGGGGGGCGTCGACAATGAGCAGTTCTTC.